This is a list of T cell receptor beta chains from one sample in a study of vaccination effects on CD4 cells after COVID-19. The antigens these receptors bind are not known. Some clones are missing from TCRdb's copy, which holds only in-frame ones; the method was immunoSEQ multiplex PCR. The sample has under 80,000 clones, approximately 74% seen once; the top ten hold 1.5% to 2%. Sequencing used CD4+ T cells from PBMCs cultured with HCoV-229E spike peptides, obtained before COVID-19 vaccination. The source of these receptors is a human donor who received a COVID-19 vaccine. Each CDR3 is given with its conserved first and last residue. The D gene is left open where the match is weak. Size is stated for part of the rows, as once, few or many counts, or as a class when the clone is expanded.

clone_size	d_call	j_call	v_call	cdr3_nt	cdr3_aa
-	-	TRBJ1-1	TRBV11-1	TGTGCCAGCAGCACAGAACAGGGGAACACTGAAGCTTTCTTT	CASSTEQGNTEAFF
-	TRBD2	TRBJ2-3	TRBV7-3	TGTGCCAGCAGCTTAGCCGGGACTAGCGGGGGGCGGACAGATACGCAGTATTTT	CASSLAGTSGGRTDTQYF
-	-	TRBJ2-2	TRBV7-2	TGTGCCAGCAGCCATCAGGGGTCGAACACCGGGGAGCTGTTTTTT	CASSHQGSNTGELFF
-	-	TRBJ1-2	TRBV5-1	TGCGCCAGCAGCTGGGGAGGTACTAACTATGGCTACACCTTC	CASSWGGTNYGYTF
-	TRBD1	TRBJ1-2	TRBV19	TGTGCCAGTCAATTAACCCGGGACAGAGAACGTCCTAACTATGGCTACACCTTC	CASQLTRDRERPNYGYTF
-	TRBD1	TRBJ2-4	TRBV28	TGTGCCAGCAGCACGGGACAGGCACTTCGATGGTACTTC	CASSTGQALRWYF
-	-	TRBJ2-3	TRBV5-4	TGTGCCAGCAGCCCTACGTCTTCGGGCGCCACAGATACGCAGTATTTT	CASSPTSSGATDTQYF
-	-	TRBJ1-5	TRBV2	TGTGCCAGCAGTTTGGTGGGGGGGACGAATCAGCCCCAGCATTTT	CASSLVGGTNQPQHF
-	-	TRBJ1-3	TRBV18	TGTGCCAGCTCACCGACGGGACGGACACCTGGAAACACCATATATTTT	CASSPTGRTPGNTIYF
few	-	TRBJ1-6	TRBV2	TGTGCCAGCAGCCCCAGGGGCGGCAATTCACCCCTCCACTTT	CASSPRGGNSPLHF
-	-	TRBJ2-2	TRBV5-1	TGCGCCAGCAGCTCCGGGACTCAGAACACCGGGGAGCTGTTTTTT	CASSSGTQNTGELFF
-	-	TRBJ1-2	TRBV7-8	TGTGCCAGCAGCTTAGGGGCAGAGTGGCATGGCTACACCTTC	CASSLGAEWHGYTF
-	TRBD2	TRBJ2-3	TRBV7-6	TGTGCCAGCAGCCGCCGACTAGCGGGGACCTCCTCCACAGATACGCAGTATTTT	CASSRRLAGTSSTDTQYF
-	-	TRBJ2-3	TRBV24-1	TGTGCCACCAGTGCCAGGACTAGCACAGATACGCAGTATTTT	CATSARTSTDTQYF
-	-	TRBJ2-5	TRBV2	TGTGCCAGCGTCCTCGGACTCCAAGAGACCCAGTACTTC	CASVLGLQETQYF
-	-	TRBJ1-4	TRBV19	TGTGCCAGTATGATAAGGGGGTCTAATGAAAAACTGTTTTTT	CASMIRGSNEKLFF
once	-	TRBJ1-2	TRBV19	TGTGCCAGTAAGGAGAGCTACACCTTC	CASKESYTF
-	-	TRBJ2-3	TRBV19	TGTGCCAGTAGCGAGGGGGGTCCTAATACGCAGTATTTT	CASSEGGPNTQYF
-	TRBD2	TRBJ2-2	TRBV19	TGTGCCAGTAGTATAACCGGGACTAGCTTAACCGGGGAGCTGTTTTTT	CASSITGTSLTGELFF
-	TRBD2	TRBJ2-1	TRBV2	TGTGCCAGTGAAGGACTAGGGGTGGGCAATGAGCAGTTCTTC	CASEGLGVGNEQFF
-	-	TRBJ1-6	TRBV19	TGTGCCAGTAGTATAACTGATTCCTATAATTCACCCCTCCACTTT	CASSITDSYNSPLHF
-	-	TRBJ1-5	TRBV6-2/TRBV6-3	TGTGCCAGCAGTTACGGCGGGGCCAATCAGCCCCAGCATTTT	CASSYGGANQPQHF
-	TRBD1	TRBJ1-2	TRBV19	TGTGCCAGTAACCCGAGACCTCCGAGACAGGGGAGTGGCTACACCTTC	CASNPRPPRQGSGYTF
-	TRBD2	TRBJ2-1	TRBV7-3	TGTGCCAGCAGCCTTTCCGGCGGGGGGGTTGATTTTGAGCAGTTCTTC	CASSLSGGGVDFEQFF
-	-	TRBJ1-1	TRBV12-3/TRBV12-4	TGTGCCAGCAGTTTGGGTTGGGGGACTGAAGCTTTCTTT	CASSLGWGTEAFF
-	-	TRBJ1-2	TRBV7-2	TGTGCCAGCAGCACCCGGACGGTCAACTATGGCTACACCTTC	CASSTRTVNYGYTF
-	TRBD2	TRBJ2-2	TRBV7-9	TGTGCCAGCAGCCCGAGCGGGAGCTCCGGGGAGCTGTTTTTT	CASSPSGSSGELFF
-	-	TRBJ2-3	TRBV3-1/TRBV3-2	TGTGCCAGCAGCCAAGATCCCTCTAGCACAGATACGCAGTATTTT	CASSQDPSSTDTQYF
-	-	TRBJ1-2	TRBV19	TGTGCCAGTAGTATTCGGGGTGGCTACACCTTC	CASSIRGGYTF
-	-	TRBJ2-1	TRBV3-1/TRBV3-2	TGTGCCAGCAGCCAACCGGGGCTGAGCTCCTACAATGAGCAGTTCTTC	CASSQPGLSSYNEQFF
-	-	TRBJ1-4	TRBV6-5	TGTGCCAGCAGTTACTCAGGACGGTCAACTAATGAAAAACTGTTTTTT	CASSYSGRSTNEKLFF
-	TRBD1	TRBJ2-5	TRBV18	TGTGCCAGCTCACCCAACAGGGGGCGCGGAGAGACCCAGTACTTC	CASSPNRGRGETQYF
-	-	TRBJ1-2	TRBV6-5	TGTGCCAGCAGAGCAATGGGCGGGAACTATGGCTACACCTTC	CASRAMGGNYGYTF
-	TRBD1	TRBJ2-2	TRBV4-2	TGTGCCAGCAGCCCAAGACAGGGGGCGGGCACCGGGGAGCTGTTTTTT	CASSPRQGAGTGELFF
-	-	TRBJ1-3	TRBV6-1	TGTGCCAGCAGTGAACAGGGCCGAGGAAACACCATATATTTT	CASSEQGRGNTIYF